Sequencing of this T cell receptor beta chain was carried out in a study of T cell changes during pregnancy in multiple sclerosis. Sequencing used immunoSEQ multiplex PCR; TCRdb keeps in-frame clones, though not all of them. Here the sample spans 40,000 or so clones, 90% being singletons. The germline V gene has CDR1 SGHDT and CDR2 YYEEEE. Trimming cost V 0 bases and J 4 bases, with 14 bases left between them. The CDR3 is made up of 16 amino acids. This chain joins TRBV5-6 and TRBJ1-5, with D perhaps matching TRBD1 (5 bases). This material consisted of CD4+ T cells from peripheral blood mononuclear cells, taken in the first trimester of pregnancy. This TCR came from a female donor in good health, enrolled as a control in a pregnancy study. This chain's CDR3 is CASSLAGAQANQPQHF. The CDR3 DNA follows: TGTGCCAGCAGCTTGGCAGGCGCACAGGCTAATCAGCCCCAGCATTTT. The complete variable domain, with remaining parts taken from reference TRBV5-6 and TRBJ1-5, reads DAGVTQSPTHLIKTRGQQVTLRCSPKSGHDTVSWYQQALGQGPQFIFQYYEEEERQRGNFPDRFSGHQFPNYSSELNVNALLLGDSALYLCASSLAGAQANQPQHFGDGTRLSIL.